This TCR beta chain was captured in a study of blood T cell repertoires in COVID-19. About the study: Sites in the United States, Italy and Spain provided acute and convalescent COVID-19 samples.

Using immunoSEQ multiplex PCR, the repertoire was profiled, and TCRdb retains in-frame clones only, with some absent. This sample has approximately 150,000 clones, with roughly 89% found just once. The CDR3 length is 15 residues. CDR1 is MNHNS, CDR2 SASEGT, per germline. The V and J ends lost 2 bases and 2 bases respectively, with 10 bases between them. Sequences were obtained from peripheral blood. The chain has TRBV6-1 and TRBJ1-3; D ambiguous. The clonotype originates from a woman between 50 and 59 years old with active or convalescent COVID-19. The CDR3 region is CASSEWWRAGNTIYF. The CDR3 DNA reads as TGTGCCAGCAGTGAATGGTGGAGGGCTGGAAACACCATATATTTT.